These 24 T cell receptor beta chains came from one sample sequenced in a study of OX40 agonist ivuxolimab in advanced cancers. The repertoire was sequenced with immunoSEQ multiplex PCR; TCRdb's copy has only in-frame clones and lacks some. The table has 44,000 or so clones, 88% seen once; the top ten hold approximately 3.5%. Sample: CD4+ or CD8+ T cells sorted from blood, taken in a trial of the OX40 agonist ivuxolimab. All receptors derive from an adult with an advanced solid tumor such as melanoma, head and neck, liver or kidney cancer.

V gene TRBV11-2 combines with J gene TRBJ2-5; D possibly corresponds to TRBD2 (6 bases). CDR1 is SGHAT, CDR2 FQNNGV, per germline. With 5 bases removed from V and 4 bases from J, the gap between germline ends came to 14 bases. The CDR3 covers 14 residues. CDR3 in DNA: TGTGCCAGCAGCCCGCGGAGGGTAGGAGAGACCCAGTACTTC. Protein sequence: CASSPRRVGETQYF.

The rearrangement links TRBV25-1 to TRBJ1-1; no clear D gene. V was cut by 1 base and J by 5 bases, with 14 bases left in between. CDR3 length: 15 residues. Germline-derived CDR1 and CDR2 are MGHDK and SYGVNS. This CDR3 reads CASSESTWSRTEAFF. DNA for the CDR3: TGTGCCAGCAGTGAATCTACATGGTCACGAACTGAAGCTTTCTTT.

The chain carries TRBV5-4 and TRBJ2-1; TRBD2 is a possible D gene (6 bases). Deletions cut 0 bases from V and 1 base from J, with 8 bases between. The CDR3 runs to 15 residues. The germline CDR1 and CDR2 sequences are SGHNT and YYREEE (reference sequence). CDR3 protein: CASSLASGSYNEQFF. The CDR3 region has the DNA TGTGCCAGCAGCTTGGCCAGCGGGTCCTACAATGAGCAGTTCTTC.

The chain combines TRBV28 with TRBJ1-3, with a tentative D call TRBD1 (5 bases). V was clipped by 4 bases and J by 7 bases, with 23 bases between them. CDR1 MDHEN and CDR2 SYDVKM come from the germline V gene. The CDR3 runs to 17 residues. CDR3 in DNA: TGTGCCAGCAGTTCGCCCCCCGGGACCAGCCACGGGAACACCATATATTTT. Its translation is CASSSPPGTSHGNTIYF.

The rearrangement uses TRBV5-6 and TRBJ1-3; possible D gene TRBD1, 5 bases. Germline CDR1 and CDR2: SGHDT and YYEEEE. There are 16 residues in the CDR3. V lost 0 bases and J 5 bases, leaving 15 bases between the germline ends. The CDR3 DNA reads TGTGCCAGCAGCTTGGCCGGGGCAGGCTCCCGAAACACCATATATTTT. This translates into CASSLAGAGSRNTIYF.

The chain uses TRBV5-1 and TRBJ2-2, with TRBD1 matching 7 bases. The CDR3 runs to 16 residues. Germline V gene lookup returns CDR1 SGHRS and CDR2 YFSETQ. V lost 0 bases and J lost 1; bases outside the gene matches: 3. The CDR3 spells CASSLGQGRNTGELFF. In DNA, the CDR3 is TGCGCCAGCAGCTTGGGACAGGGTAGGAACACCGGGGAGCTGTTTTTT.

This clone was observed once. V is TRBV11-2 and J is TRBJ1-6; 7 positions match TRBD1. The CDR3 length is 15 residues. J lost 5 bases, V lost 1 base, and 2 bases had no gene match. In germline, CDR1 is SGHAT, CDR2 FQNNGV. The CDR3 sequence: CASSLVRGDNSPLHF. The CDR3 DNA sequence: TGTGCCAGCAGCTTAGTCAGGGGGGATAATTCACCCCTCCACTTT.

V is TRBV7-8 and J is TRBJ2-7; 7 bases fit TRBD2. This CDR3 comprises 16 residues. After removal of 4 bases from V and 0 bases from J, the junction contained 9 bases not matched to a gene. Germline values: CDR1 SGHVS, CDR2 FQNEAQ. CDR3 in amino acids: CASSSGVAGSSYEQYF. CDR3 DNA sequence: TGTGCCAGCAGCTCGGGGGTAGCGGGTAGCTCCTACGAGCAGTACTTC.

The count of this clone is one. The chain carries TRBV2 and TRBJ1-4, with no clear D. This CDR3 is 15 amino acids long. Per germline, CDR1 SNHLY and CDR2 FYNNEI. Trimming took 6 bases from V and 8 from J, leaving 19 bases between them. The CDR3 DNA follows: TGTGCCAGCAGCCCCCATCCGGTATCCAGGGAAAAACTGTTTTTT. Amino acids: CASSPHPVSREKLFF.

The CDR3 region has the DNA TGTGCCAACGCACCGGCAAGGGGGGCCGAGCAGCCCCAGCATTTT. It is translated as CANAPARGAEQPQHF. This sequence joins TRBV28 and TRBJ1-5; a possible D gene is TRBD1 (6 bases). The CDR3 sequence is 15 residues long. V was cut by 10 bases and J by 7 bases, with 23 bases left in between. Germline V CDR1 and CDR2: MDHEN, SYDVKM.

The count of this clone is one. This chain uses TRBV5-4 with TRBJ2-5; 12 bases line up with TRBD2. CDR3 length: 19 residues. Germline trimming cut 4 bases from V and 5 bases from J; bases unmatched to any gene: 18. The germline CDR1 and CDR2 sequences are SGHNT and YYREEE (reference sequence). The CDR3 DNA sequence: TGTGCCAGCAGCACCAAGGCGCTAGCGGGAGGGCCAGGGGGGGAGACCCAGTACTTC. This codes for CASSTKALAGGPGGETQYF.

The chain has TRBV19 and TRBJ2-3, with D tentatively TRBD1 or TRBD2 (6 bases each). The ends were cut back, 1 base at V and 5 bases at J, with 16 bases in the middle. The germline V gene encodes CDR1 LNHDA and CDR2 SQIVND (reference sequence). The CDR3 consists of 16 residues. The CDR3 nucleotides are TGTGCCAGTAGTATAGGTAGGGGGGCGGGTGTAGATACGCAGTATTTT. Translation: CASSIGRGAGVDTQYF.

This clone appeared once. This chain links TRBV9 with TRBJ2-1; D is uncertain. V was trimmed by 0 bases and J by 4 bases, leaving 5 bases between them. From germline, CDR1 is SGDLS and CDR2 YYNGEE. The CDR3 spans 13 residues. CDR3 DNA: TGTGCCAGCAGCGTAGGGGTTTACAATGAGCAGTTCTTC. Amino acids: CASSVGVYNEQFF.

This chain links TRBV6-5 with TRBJ2-7; TRBD1 aligns across 7 bases. Looked up from germline, CDR1 is MNHEY and CDR2 is SVGAGI. The CDR3 length is 15 residues. J was trimmed by 4 bases and V by 6 bases; bases with no gene match: 12. The CDR3 sequence: CASRLFQGDPYEQYF. CDR3 sequence (DNA): TGTGCCAGCAGACTATTCCAGGGGGACCCTTACGAGCAGTACTTC.

The CDR3 sequence is CAWSVQGQNIQYF. CDR3 nucleotide sequence: TGTGCCTGGAGTGTACAGGGACAAAACATTCAGTACTTC. The V gene is TRBV30, the J gene TRBJ2-4; a possible D gene is TRBD1 (6 bases). The germline V gene has CDR1 GTSNPN and CDR2 SVGIG (reference sequence). CDR3 size: 13 residues. The V end lost 0 bases, the J end lost 5 bases, and 8 bases lay between the germline ends. Supplemented by reference TRBV30 and TRBJ2-4, the full variable domain reads SQTIHQWPATLVQPVGSPLSLECTVEGTSNPNLYWYRQAAGRGLQLLFYSVGIGQISSEVPQNLSASRPQDRQFILSSKKLLLSDSGFYLCAWSVQGQNIQYFGAGTRLSVL.

The V and J genes are TRBV7-2 and TRBJ2-3, with D possibly matching TRBD2 (7 bases). The CDR3 length is 17 residues. The V gene's germline CDR1 is SGHTA and CDR2 FQGNSA. With 5 bases removed from V and 4 bases from J, the gap between germline ends came to 22 bases. The CDR3 DNA follows: TGTGCCAGCAGCCCCCGCAGTCGGGGGGCCCGCGCAGATACGCAGTATTTT. Amino acid sequence: CASSPRSRGARADTQYF.

This clone was seen just once. This chain's CDR3 is CASSYSVNTEAFF. In nucleotides, the CDR3 is TGTGCCAGCAGTTATTCGGTGAACACTGAAGCTTTCTTT. The J gene is TRBJ1-1, the V gene TRBV27; D gene ambiguous. The CDR3 runs 13 residues. V gave up 4 bases and J gave up 0 bases, with 6 bases separating them. CDR1 is MNHEY and CDR2 is SMNVEV in the germline V gene (reference sequence).

Points on this clone: One end of the junction fails to match germline, which may point to a read error. The V gene is TRBV28, the J gene TRBJ2-7; possibly TRBD2 for D (5 bases). Germline CDR1 and CDR2: MDHEN and SYDVKM. The CDR3 totals 14 residues. The chain's CDR3 is CASRPALASRHWDF. In nucleotides, the CDR3 is TGTGCCAGCAGACCCGCCCTAGCCAGCCGCCATTGGGACTTC.

V is TRBV30 and J is TRBJ2-7; the D call may be TRBD1 or TRBD2 (6 bases each). Germline CDR1 GTSNPN, CDR2 SVGIG (reference sequence). V was trimmed by 3 bases and J by 6 bases, leaving 9 bases between them. The CDR3 covers 11 residues. The CDR3 nucleotides read TGTGCCTGGAGCGGAGGGGGCGAGCAGTACTTC. Protein: CAWSGGGEQYF.

J is TRBJ2-7 and V is TRBV18, with D perhaps matching TRBD1 (6 bases). Germline CDR1 and CDR2: KGHSH and LQKENI. V lost 0 bases and J 2 bases, leaving 8 bases between the germline ends. The CDR3 loop spans 14 amino acids. The CDR3, as DNA: TGTGCCAGCTCACCACCGCCAGGGGCCTACGAGCAGTACTTC. Amino acid sequence: CASSPPPGAYEQYF.

V gene TRBV6-5 combines with J gene TRBJ2-5; 7 nucleotides agree with TRBD1. The CDR3 length is 13 residues. Germline V CDR1 and CDR2: MNHEY, SVGAGI. After removal of 2 bases from V and 3 bases from J, the junction contained 0 bases not matched to a gene. The chain's CDR3 is CASSYDREETQYF. CDR3 coding DNA: TGTGCCAGCAGTTACGACAGGGAAGAGACCCAGTACTTC.

The sample holds one count of this clone. The V gene is TRBV18, the J gene TRBJ1-5; 7 bases agree with TRBD1. Trimming cost V 3 bases and J 3 bases; bases outside gene matches: 2. The CDR3 spans 14 residues. CDR1 and CDR2 from the germline V gene are KGHSH and LQKENI. For the CDR3, the DNA is TGTGCCAGCTCACCGGGACAGTTCAATCAGCCCCAGCATTTT. This sequence encodes CASSPGQFNQPQHF.

The chain links TRBV9 to TRBJ2-2; D might be TRBD2 (5 bases). The V gene lost 0 bases and the J gene lost 7 bases, with 10 bases spanning the gap. This CDR3 spans 14 amino acids. From germline, CDR1 is SGDLS and CDR2 YYNGEE. The CDR3 DNA follows: TGTGCCAGCAGCGTAGCGGGGAGTCTCGGGGAGCTGTTTTTT. It encodes CASSVAGSLGELFF.

This sequence joins TRBV6-6 and TRBJ2-7; possibly TRBD2 for D (5 bases). Germline V gives CDR1 MNHNY, CDR2 SVGAGI (reference sequence). The CDR3 is made up of 14 amino acids. V lost 7 bases and J lost 2, with 15 bases in between. DNA for the CDR3: TGTGCCAGCATTCCCCCTGACGGGACCTACGAGCAGTACTTC. Its translation: CASIPPDGTYEQYF.